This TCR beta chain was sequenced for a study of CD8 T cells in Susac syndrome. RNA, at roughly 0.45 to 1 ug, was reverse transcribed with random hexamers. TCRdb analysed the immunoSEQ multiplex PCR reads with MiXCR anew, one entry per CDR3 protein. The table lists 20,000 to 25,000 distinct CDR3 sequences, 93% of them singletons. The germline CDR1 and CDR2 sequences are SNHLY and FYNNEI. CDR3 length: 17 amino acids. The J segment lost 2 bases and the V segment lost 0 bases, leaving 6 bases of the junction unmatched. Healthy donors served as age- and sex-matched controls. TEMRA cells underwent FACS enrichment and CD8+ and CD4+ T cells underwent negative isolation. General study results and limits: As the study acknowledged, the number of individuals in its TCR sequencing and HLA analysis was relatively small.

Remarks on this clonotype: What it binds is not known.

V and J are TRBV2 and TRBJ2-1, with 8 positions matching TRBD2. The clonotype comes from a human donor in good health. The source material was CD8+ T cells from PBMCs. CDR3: CASSEALAGGTYNEQFF. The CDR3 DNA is TGTGCCAGCAGTGAAGCGCTCGCGGGGGGTACCTACAATGAGCAGTTCTTC.